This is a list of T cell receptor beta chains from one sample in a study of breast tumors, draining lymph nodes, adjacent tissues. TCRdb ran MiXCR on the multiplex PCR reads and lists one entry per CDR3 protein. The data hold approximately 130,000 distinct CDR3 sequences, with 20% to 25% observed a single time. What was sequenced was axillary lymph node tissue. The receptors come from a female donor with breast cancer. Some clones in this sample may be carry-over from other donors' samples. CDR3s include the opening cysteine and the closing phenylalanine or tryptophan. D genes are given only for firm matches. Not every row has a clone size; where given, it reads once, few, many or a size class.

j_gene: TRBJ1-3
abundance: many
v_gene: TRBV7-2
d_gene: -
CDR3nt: TGTGCCAGCAGACGAACAGGTCCAGGAAACACCATATATTTT
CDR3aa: CASRRTGPGNTIYF

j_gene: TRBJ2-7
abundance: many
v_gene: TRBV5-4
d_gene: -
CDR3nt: TGTGCCAGCAGCTTGGTCGGGAGCCCCTACGAGCAGTACTTC
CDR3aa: CASSLVGSPYEQYF

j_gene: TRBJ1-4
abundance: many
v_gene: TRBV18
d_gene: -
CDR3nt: TGTGCCAGCTCGCCCCTTCCGGGAGAAAAACTGTTTTTT
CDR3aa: CASSPLPGEKLFF

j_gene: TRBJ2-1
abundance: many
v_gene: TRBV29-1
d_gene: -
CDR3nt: TGCAGGGTTACTGGACAGTCTGGTGAGCAGTTCTTC
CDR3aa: CRVTGQSGEQFF

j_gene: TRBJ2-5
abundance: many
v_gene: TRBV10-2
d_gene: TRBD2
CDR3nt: TGCGCCAGCAGTGAGGTAGCGGGCCGAGAGACCCAGTACTTC
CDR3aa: CASSEVAGRETQYF

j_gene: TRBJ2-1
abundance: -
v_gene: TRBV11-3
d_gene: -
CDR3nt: TGTGCCAGCAGCCCGGGACTTTCTTACAATGAGCAGTTCTTC
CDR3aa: CASSPGLSYNEQFF

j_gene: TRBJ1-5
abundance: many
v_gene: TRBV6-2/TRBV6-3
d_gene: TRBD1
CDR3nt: TGTGCCAGCAGTCACCCGGGACAGGGAGATCAGCCCCAGCATTTT
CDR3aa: CASSHPGQGDQPQHF

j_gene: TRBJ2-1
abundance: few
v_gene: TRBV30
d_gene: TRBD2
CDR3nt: TGTGCCTGGAGAACTGCGGGAGTTAGGTACAATGAGCAGTTCTTC
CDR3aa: CAWRTAGVRYNEQFF

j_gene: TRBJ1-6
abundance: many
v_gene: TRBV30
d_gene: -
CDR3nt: TGTGCCTGGAGTGGACTAACAGGGCAGGGTAATTCACCCCTCCACTTT
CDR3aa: CAWSGLTGQGNSPLHF

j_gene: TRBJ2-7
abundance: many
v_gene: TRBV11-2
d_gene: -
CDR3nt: TGTGCCAGCAGCCCGCCCGCGGGGCCGCGCGAGCAGTACTTC
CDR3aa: CASSPPAGPREQYF

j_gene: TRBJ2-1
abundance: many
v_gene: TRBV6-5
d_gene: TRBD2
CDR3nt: TGTGCCAGCAGTACTTTAGCGGGAGTAGGCAATGAGCAGTTCTTC
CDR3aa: CASSTLAGVGNEQFF

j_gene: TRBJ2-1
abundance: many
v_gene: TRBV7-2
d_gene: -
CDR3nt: TGTGCCAGCAGCCCAACTCAGGCCACGGGTGAGCAGTTCTTC
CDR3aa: CASSPTQATGEQFF

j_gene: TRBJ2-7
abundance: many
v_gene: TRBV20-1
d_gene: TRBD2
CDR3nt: TGCAGTGCTGAGCGGGGTACCTACGAGCAGTACTTC
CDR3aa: CSAERGTYEQYF

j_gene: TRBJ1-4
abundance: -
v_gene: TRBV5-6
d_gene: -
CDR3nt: TGTGCCAGCAGCTCTATGACACGGCAAGAGGAAAAACTGTTTTTT
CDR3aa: CASSSMTRQEEKLFF

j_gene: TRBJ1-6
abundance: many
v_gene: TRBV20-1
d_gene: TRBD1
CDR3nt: TGCAGTGCTTGGGACAGGGAGTATTCACCCCTCCACTTT
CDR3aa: CSAWDREYSPLHF

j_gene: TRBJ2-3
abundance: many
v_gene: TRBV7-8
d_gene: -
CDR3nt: TGTGCCAGCAGCTTAAGGTCGGCAGTGGAGGGAGATACGCAGTATTTT
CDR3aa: CASSLRSAVEGDTQYF

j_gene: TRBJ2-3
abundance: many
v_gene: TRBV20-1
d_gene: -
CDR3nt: TGCAGTGCTAGACCTAACACAGATACGCAGTATTTT
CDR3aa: CSARPNTDTQYF

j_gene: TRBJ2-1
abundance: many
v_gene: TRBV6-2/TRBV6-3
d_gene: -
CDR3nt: TGTGCCAGCAGGCCAGCCCTTGGCAATGAGCAGTTCTTC
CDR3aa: CASRPALGNEQFF

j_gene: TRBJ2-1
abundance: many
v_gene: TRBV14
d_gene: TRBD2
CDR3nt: TGTGCCAGCAGCCAAATCCACGGACTAGCGGGAGTGACGCAGTTCTTC
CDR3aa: CASSQIHGLAGVTQFF

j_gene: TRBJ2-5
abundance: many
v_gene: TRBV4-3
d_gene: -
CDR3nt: TGCGCCAGCAGCCAAGCCCGGACATCTATTGAGGGGACCCAGTACTTC
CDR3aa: CASSQARTSIEGTQYF

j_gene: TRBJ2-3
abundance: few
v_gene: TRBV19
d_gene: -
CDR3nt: TGTGCCAGTAGTGCCTACAGGGGGGGTCTCCCAGATACGCAGTATTTT
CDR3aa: CASSAYRGGLPDTQYF

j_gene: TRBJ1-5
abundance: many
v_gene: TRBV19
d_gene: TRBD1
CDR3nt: TGTGCCAGTAGTTACCCCTCTCGACAGGGTAGCAATCAGCCCCAGCATTTT
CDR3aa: CASSYPSRQGSNQPQHF

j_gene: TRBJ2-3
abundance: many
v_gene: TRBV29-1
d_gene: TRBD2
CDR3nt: TGCAGCGTTGCGGGGGGACGCACAGATACGCAGTATTTT
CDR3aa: CSVAGGRTDTQYF

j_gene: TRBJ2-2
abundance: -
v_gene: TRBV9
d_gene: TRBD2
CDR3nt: TGTGCCAGCAGCCATGGGACTAGGTTGACCGGGGAGCTGTTTTTT
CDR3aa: CASSHGTRLTGELFF

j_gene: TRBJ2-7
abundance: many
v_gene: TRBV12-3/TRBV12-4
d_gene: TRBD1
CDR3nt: TGTGCCAGCAGTTTCGGCAGGGGGTACGAGCAGTACTTC
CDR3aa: CASSFGRGYEQYF

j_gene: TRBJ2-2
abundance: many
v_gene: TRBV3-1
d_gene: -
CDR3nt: TGTGCCAGCAGCCATCTCGGGGAGCTGTTTTTT
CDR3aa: CASSHLGELFF